This T cell receptor beta chain appears in the sequencing data of a study of blood T cell repertoires in COVID-19. Trimming removed 8 bases from V and 9 bases from J, with 14 bases in between. The length of the CDR3 is 11 residues. From germline, CDR1 is MNHNY and CDR2 SVGAGI (reference sequence). Sequencing was performed with immunoSEQ multiplex PCR; in TCRdb, only in-frame clones are kept and a portion is missing. This sample yields about 210,000 clones, of which over 70% are seen a single time; about 8.9% belongs to the top ten. The chain uses TRBV6-6 and TRBJ2-7; D is uncertain. Input material: peripheral blood. The clonotype comes from a woman in her fifties or sixties with acute or convalescent COVID-19. The CDR3 region is CASAATLGQYF. DNA for the CDR3: TGTGCCAGCGCGGCCACGCTTGGGCAGTACTTC.